The entry below gives a single T cell receptor (beta chain) sequence along with its context. Per germline, CDR1 MNHEY and CDR2 SVGAGI. The ends lost 7 bases at V and 3 bases at J; junction bases unmatched: 5. The length of the CDR3 is 14 residues. Per the authors' pipeline: Reference gene primer amplification gave estimated nucleated cell counts. The data were produced by immunoSEQ multiplex PCR, yet TCRdb's version contains in-frame clones alone and is incomplete. Clonal size and the V and J genes are those of that table, whereas D and trimming came from the DNA. This sample has 68,000 or so clones, with roughly 84% found just once. These data belong to a study of blood T cell repertoires in COVID-19. Across the whole study: COVID-19 samples, acute and convalescent, were from the United States, Italy and Spain. Nucleic acid was either cDNA or gDNA, and it came from T cells, B-cell-depleted T cells, or PBMCs.

This receptor was obtained from a man in his fifties with active COVID-19. Sequenced input: peripheral blood. The V call is TRBV6-5, the J call TRBJ2-3, with TRBD1 matching 9 bases. The CDR3 region has the DNA TGTGCCAGCACCAGACAGGGGGGAACAGATACGCAGTATTTT. This sequence encodes CASTRQGGTDTQYF.